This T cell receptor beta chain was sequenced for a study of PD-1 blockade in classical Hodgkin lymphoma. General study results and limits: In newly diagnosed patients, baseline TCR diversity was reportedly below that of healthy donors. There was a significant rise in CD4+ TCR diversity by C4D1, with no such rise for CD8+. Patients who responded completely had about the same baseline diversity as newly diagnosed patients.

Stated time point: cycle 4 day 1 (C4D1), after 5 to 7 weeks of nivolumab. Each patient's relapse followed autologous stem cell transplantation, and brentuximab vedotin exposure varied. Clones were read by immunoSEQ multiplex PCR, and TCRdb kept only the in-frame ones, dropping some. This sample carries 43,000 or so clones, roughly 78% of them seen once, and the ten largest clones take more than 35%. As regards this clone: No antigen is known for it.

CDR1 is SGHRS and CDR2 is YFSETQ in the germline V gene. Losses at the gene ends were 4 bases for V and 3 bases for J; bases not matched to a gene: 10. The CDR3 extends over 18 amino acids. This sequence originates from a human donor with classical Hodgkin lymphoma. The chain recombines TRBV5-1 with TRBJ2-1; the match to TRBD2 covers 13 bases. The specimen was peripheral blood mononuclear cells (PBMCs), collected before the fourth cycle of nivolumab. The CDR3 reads CASSDTLGTSGDYNEQFF. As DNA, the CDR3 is TGCGCCAGCAGCGATACTCTAGGGACTAGCGGGGACTACAATGAGCAGTTCTTC.